This section outlines one TCR beta chain sequence together with its context. The sample is drawn from a study of blood T cell repertoires in COVID-19. Study details: Whether acute or convalescent, the COVID-19 samples came from the United States, Italy and Spain. The analysed material was cDNA or gDNA that came from T cells, B-cell-depleted T cells, or PBMCs.

Patients from Seattle were sampled longitudinally, starting during active infection. V lost 8 bases and J 5 bases, leaving 13 bases between the germline ends. The CDR3 is 13 residues long. Sequenced by immunoSEQ multiplex PCR; TCRdb stores in-frame clones only, minus some. The sample lists about 260,000 clones; 75% to 95% were seen once. Sequencing was performed on peripheral blood. The sequence came from a person under 30 with COVID-19, enrolled during active disease. The V call is TRBV12-3 or TRBV12-4, the J call TRBJ2-4, with TRBD2 as a possible D gene (6 bases). The CDR3 is CASLKGGENIQYF. In DNA form, the CDR3 reads TGTGCCAGCTTGAAGGGCGGGGAAAACATTCAGTACTTC.